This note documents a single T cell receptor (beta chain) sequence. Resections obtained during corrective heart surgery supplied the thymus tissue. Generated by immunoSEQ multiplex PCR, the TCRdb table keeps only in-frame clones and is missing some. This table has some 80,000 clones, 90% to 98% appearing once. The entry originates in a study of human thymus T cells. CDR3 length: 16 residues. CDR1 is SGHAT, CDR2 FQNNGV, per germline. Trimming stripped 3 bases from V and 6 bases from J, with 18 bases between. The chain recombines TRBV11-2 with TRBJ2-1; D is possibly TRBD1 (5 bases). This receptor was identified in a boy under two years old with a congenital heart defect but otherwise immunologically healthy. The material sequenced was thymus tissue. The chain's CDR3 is CASSLRQKRTGNEQFF. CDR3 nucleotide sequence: TGTGCCAGCAGCTTGCGACAGAAGCGTACGGGCAATGAGCAGTTCTTC.